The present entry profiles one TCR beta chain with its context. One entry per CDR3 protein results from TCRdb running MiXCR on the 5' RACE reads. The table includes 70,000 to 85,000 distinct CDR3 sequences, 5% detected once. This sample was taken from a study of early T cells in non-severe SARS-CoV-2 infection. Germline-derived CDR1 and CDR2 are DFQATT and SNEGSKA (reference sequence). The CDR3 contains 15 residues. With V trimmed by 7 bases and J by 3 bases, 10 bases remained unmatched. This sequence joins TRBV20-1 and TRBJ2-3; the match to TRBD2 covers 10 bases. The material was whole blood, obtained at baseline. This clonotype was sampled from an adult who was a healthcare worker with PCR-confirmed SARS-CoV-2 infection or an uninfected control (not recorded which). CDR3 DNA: TGCAGTGTAGAGCGGGAGGGCCGGATAACAGATACGCAGTATTTT. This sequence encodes CSVEREGRITDTQYF.